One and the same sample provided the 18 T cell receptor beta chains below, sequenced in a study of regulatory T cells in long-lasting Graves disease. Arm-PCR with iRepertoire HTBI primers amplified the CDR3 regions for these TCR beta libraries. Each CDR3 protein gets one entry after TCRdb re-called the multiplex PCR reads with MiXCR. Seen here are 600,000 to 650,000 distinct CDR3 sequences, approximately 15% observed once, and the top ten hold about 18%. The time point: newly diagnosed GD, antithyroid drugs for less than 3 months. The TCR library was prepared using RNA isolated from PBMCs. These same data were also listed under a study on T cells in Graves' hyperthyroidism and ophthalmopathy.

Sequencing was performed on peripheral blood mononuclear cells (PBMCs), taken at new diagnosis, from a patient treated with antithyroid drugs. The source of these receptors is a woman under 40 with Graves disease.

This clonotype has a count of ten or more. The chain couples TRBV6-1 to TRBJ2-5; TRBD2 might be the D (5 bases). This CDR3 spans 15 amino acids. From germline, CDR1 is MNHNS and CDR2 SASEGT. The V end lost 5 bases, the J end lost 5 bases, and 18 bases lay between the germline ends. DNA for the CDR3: TGTGCCAGCAGTCCCATGTTTGAGGGATCGGAGACCCAGTACTTC. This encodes CASSPMFEGSETQYF.

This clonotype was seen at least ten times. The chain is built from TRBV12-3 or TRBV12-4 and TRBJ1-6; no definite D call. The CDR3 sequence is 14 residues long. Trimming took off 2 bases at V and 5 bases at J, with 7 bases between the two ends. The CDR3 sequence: CASSLWGNNSPLHF. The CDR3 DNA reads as TGTGCCAGCAGTTTATGGGGAAATAATTCACCCCTCCACTTT.

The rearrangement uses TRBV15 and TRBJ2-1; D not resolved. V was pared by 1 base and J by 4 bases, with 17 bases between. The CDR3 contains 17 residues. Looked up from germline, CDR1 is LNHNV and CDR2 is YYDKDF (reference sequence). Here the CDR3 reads CATSRVLGILPYNEQFF. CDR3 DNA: TGTGCCACCAGCAGAGTTCTCGGTATCCTACCTTACAATGAGCAGTTCTTC.

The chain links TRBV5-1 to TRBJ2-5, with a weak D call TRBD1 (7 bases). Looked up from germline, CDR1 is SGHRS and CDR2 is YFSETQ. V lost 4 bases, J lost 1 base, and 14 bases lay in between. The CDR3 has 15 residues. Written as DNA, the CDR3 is TGCGCCAGCAGCCCGGGGGACAGCTTCCAAGAGACCCAGTACTTC. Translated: CASSPGDSFQETQYF.

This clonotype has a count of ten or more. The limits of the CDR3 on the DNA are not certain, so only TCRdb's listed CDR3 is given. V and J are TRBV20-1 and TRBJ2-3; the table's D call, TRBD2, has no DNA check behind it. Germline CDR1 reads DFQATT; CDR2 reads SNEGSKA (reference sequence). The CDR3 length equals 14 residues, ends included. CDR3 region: CSASFGAGSGSVYF.

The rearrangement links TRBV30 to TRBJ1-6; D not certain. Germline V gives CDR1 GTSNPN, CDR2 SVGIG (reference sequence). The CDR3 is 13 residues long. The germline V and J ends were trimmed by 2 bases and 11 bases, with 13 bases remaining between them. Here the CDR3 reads CAWSTEGGTPLHF. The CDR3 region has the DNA TGTGCCTGGAGTACGGAGGGAGGGACACCCCTCCACTTT.

The CDR3 region has the DNA TGTGCCAGCAGCCAAGACGGGCAGCCCTACGAGCAGTACTTC. The encoded protein is CASSQDGQPYEQYF. This chain links TRBV3-1 with TRBJ2-7; D unclear. V was shortened by 0 bases and J by 2 bases, with 8 bases between the two germline ends. This CDR3 comprises 14 residues. Germline V lookup: CDR1 LGHDT, CDR2 YNNKEL (reference sequence).

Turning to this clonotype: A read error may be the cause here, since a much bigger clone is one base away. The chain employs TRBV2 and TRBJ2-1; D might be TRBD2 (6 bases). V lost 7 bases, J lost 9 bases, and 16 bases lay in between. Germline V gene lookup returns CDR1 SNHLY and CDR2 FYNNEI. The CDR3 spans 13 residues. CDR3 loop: CASTFGGRSEQFF. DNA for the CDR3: TGTGCCAGCACCTTCGGAGGGAGAAGTGAGCAGTTCTTC.

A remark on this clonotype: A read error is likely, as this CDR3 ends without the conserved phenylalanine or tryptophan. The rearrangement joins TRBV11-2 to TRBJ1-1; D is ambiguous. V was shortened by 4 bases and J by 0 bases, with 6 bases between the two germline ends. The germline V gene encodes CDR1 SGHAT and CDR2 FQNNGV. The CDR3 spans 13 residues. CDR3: CASSSELNTEAFL. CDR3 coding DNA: TGTGCCAGCAGCTCCGAGTTGAACACTGAAGCTTTCCTT.

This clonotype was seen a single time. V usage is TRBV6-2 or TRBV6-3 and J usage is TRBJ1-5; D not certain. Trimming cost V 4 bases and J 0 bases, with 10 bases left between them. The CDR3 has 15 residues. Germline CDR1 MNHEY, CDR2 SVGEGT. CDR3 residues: CASSLAENSNQPQHF. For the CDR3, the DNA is TGTGCCAGCAGTTTAGCAGAGAATAGCAATCAGCCCCAGCATTTT.

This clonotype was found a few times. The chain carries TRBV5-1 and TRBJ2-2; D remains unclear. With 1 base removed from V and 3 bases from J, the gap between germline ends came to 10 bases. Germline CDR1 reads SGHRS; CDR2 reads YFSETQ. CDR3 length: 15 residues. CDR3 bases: TGCGCCAGCAGCTTGCTCCCTTCTGACACCGGGGAGCTGTTTTTT. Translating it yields CASSLLPSDTGELFF.

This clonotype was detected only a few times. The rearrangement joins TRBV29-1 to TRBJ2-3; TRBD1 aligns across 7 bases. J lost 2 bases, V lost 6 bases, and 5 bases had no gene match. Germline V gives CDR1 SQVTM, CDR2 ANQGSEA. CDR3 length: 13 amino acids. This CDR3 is CSVRQGITDTQYF. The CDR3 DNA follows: TGCAGCGTAAGACAGGGTATCACAGATACGCAGTATTTT.

The CDR3 coding sequence is TGTGCCAGCAGCGGGACAGCACTCCAAGAGACCCAGTACTTC. This translates into CASSGTALQETQYF. The chain combines TRBV11-1 with TRBJ2-5; 7 bases are shared with TRBD1. Germline CDR1 reads SGHAT; CDR2 reads FQDESV (reference sequence). V dropped 5 bases and J dropped 1; count of bases not matched to a gene: 4. This CDR3 contains 14 residues.

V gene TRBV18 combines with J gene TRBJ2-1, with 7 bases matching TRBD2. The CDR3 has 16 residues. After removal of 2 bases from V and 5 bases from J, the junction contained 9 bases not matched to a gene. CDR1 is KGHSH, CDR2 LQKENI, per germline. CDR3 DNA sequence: TGTGCCAGCTCACCAAGAGGACTAGAGGGAGACAATGAGCAGTTCTTC. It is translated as CASSPRGLEGDNEQFF.

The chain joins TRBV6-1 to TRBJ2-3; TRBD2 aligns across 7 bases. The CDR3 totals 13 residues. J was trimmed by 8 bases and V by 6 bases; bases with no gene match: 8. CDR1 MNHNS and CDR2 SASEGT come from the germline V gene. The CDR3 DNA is TGTGCCAGCAGAGCGGGGCCCCGGGTTACGCAGTATTTT. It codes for CASRAGPRVTQYF.

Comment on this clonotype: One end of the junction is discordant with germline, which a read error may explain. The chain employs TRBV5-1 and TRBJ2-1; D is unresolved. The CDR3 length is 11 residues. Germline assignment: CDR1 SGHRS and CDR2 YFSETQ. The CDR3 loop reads CASSPHNEQSF. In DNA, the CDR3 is TGCGCCAGCAGCCCTCACAATGAGCAGTCCTTC.

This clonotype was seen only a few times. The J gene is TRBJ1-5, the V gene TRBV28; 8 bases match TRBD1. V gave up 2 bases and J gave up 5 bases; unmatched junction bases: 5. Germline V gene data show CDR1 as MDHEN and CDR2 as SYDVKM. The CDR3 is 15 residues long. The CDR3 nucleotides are TGTGCCAGCAGTTTAGTGGACAGGGTATATCAGCCCCAGCATTTT. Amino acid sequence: CASSLVDRVYQPQHF.

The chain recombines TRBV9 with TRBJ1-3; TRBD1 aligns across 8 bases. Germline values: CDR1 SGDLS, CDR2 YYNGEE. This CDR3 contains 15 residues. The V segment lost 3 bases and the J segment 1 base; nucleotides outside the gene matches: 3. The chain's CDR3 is CASSEDRASGNTIYF. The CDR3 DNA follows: TGTGCCAGCAGCGAGGACAGGGCGTCTGGAAACACCATATATTTT.